This T cell receptor (beta chain) comes out of a study of patients and donors after allogeneic stem cell transplantation (dated by TCRdb to about 2020). The junction shows trimming of 9 bases on V and 3 bases on J, plus 14 bases between the germline ends. CDR3 length: 13 amino acids, cysteine to phenylalanine. The read is trimmed to its CDR3 DNA, 39 bases read in frame from base 1. Library preparation used RT-PCR. TCRdb names NextSeq 550 as the instrument used. TCRdb reanalyzed the raw reads on its own, using fastp at Q25 for trimming and MiXCR for clone calling, and kept in-frame beta chains. Entries are consolidated by CDR3 protein sequence, retaining the most common genes and DNA. The sample data list approximately 430,000 distinct CDR3 sequences, and approximately 16% of these were observed just once. The ten largest clones take up 7.2% of the sample. This clonotype occurred many times. The clone's antigen remains unknown. Base qualities were left out, and no much larger clone turns up one base away.

This clonotype was obtained from a human donor who was either an allogeneic HSCT recipient or a stem cell or donor lymphocyte infusion donor (not recorded which). It is not recorded whose cells these are; they may come from a transplant donor. The rearrangement combines TRBV12-3 or TRBV12-4 with TRBJ1-2, with the D gene not clear enough to name. Sequencing was carried out using blood, either unsorted or a sorted T cell fraction (not recorded which). The DNA reads TGTGCCAGTGGCGCACCTTGGGACTATGGCTACACCTTC. The resulting protein is CASGAPWDYGYTF.